The rows below give T cell receptor beta chains drawn from one sample of a study of cytomegalovirus exposure and HLA in healthy donors. The assay was immunoSEQ multiplex PCR, and TCRdb's table has in-frame clones only and misses some. The table records some 240,000 clones, about 78% of them present only once. The sequencing sample was made of PBMCs. These receptors originate from a male donor in good health and CMV-seronegative. The CDR3 runs from the conserved cysteine through the conserved F or W. Fields, in order: clone size, J gene, V gene, CDR3 protein. A clone size is listed for some rows: how often the clone was seen (once, few, many), or a class if it is expanded.

abundance: NA
j_gene: TRBJ2-5
v_gene: TRBV7-9
CDR3aa: CSIKRLNQETQYF

abundance: NA
j_gene: TRBJ2-7
v_gene: TRBV7-8
CDR3aa: CASSLGPAGDLYEQYF

abundance: NA
j_gene: TRBJ2-2
v_gene: TRBV4-2
CDR3aa: CASSQGQTAGELFF

abundance: NA
j_gene: TRBJ2-1
v_gene: TRBV4-1
CDR3aa: CASSQDRFGGSSYNEQFF

abundance: NA
j_gene: TRBJ2-7
v_gene: TRBV5-1
CDR3aa: CASSPGDLDRVVEQYF

abundance: NA
j_gene: TRBJ1-1
v_gene: TRBV7-3
CDR3aa: CASSPWGQGTEAFF

abundance: NA
j_gene: TRBJ2-6
v_gene: TRBV13
CDR3aa: CASTDSGANVLTF

abundance: NA
j_gene: TRBJ2-5
v_gene: TRBV19
CDR3aa: CASSMGGEETQYF

abundance: NA
j_gene: TRBJ2-5
v_gene: TRBV15
CDR3aa: CATSRDQGDETQYF

abundance: once
j_gene: TRBJ2-1
v_gene: TRBV25-1
CDR3aa: CASSDAGTTYNEQFF

abundance: NA
j_gene: TRBJ1-2
v_gene: TRBV7-9
CDR3aa: CASSLPTAYYGYTF

abundance: once
j_gene: TRBJ2-1
v_gene: TRBV7-9
CDR3aa: CASSTTSGGGNEQFF

abundance: NA
j_gene: TRBJ2-2
v_gene: TRBV27
CDR3aa: CASSWGSANTGELFF

abundance: NA
j_gene: TRBJ2-2
v_gene: TRBV9
CDR3aa: CASSMPGLAGGTGELFF

abundance: NA
j_gene: TRBJ1-2
v_gene: TRBV5-6
CDR3aa: CASSFDGDGSGYTF

abundance: NA
j_gene: TRBJ2-2
v_gene: TRBV28
CDR3aa: CASSPPGQITGELFF

abundance: few
j_gene: TRBJ1-4
v_gene: TRBV5-1
CDR3aa: CASSATVGNEKLFF

abundance: NA
j_gene: TRBJ2-7
v_gene: TRBV28
CDR3aa: CASTSPTGAPYEQYF

abundance: NA
j_gene: TRBJ2-6
v_gene: TRBV2
CDR3aa: CASTQTGGSGANVLTF

abundance: NA
j_gene: TRBJ2-7
v_gene: TRBV9
CDR3aa: CASSVGLAGDGEQYF

abundance: NA
j_gene: TRBJ1-2
v_gene: TRBV5-1
CDR3aa: CASSPEGDRVYGYTF

abundance: NA
j_gene: TRBJ1-3
v_gene: TRBV9
CDR3aa: CASSATGSSGNTIYF

abundance: few
j_gene: TRBJ2-7
v_gene: TRBV4-1
CDR3aa: CASSQDRDIESYEQYF

abundance: NA
j_gene: TRBJ1-1
v_gene: TRBV6-5
CDR3aa: CASLRTGNTEAFF

abundance: NA
j_gene: TRBJ2-3
v_gene: TRBV28
CDR3aa: CASSVQLAGVAAADTQYF

abundance: NA
j_gene: TRBJ2-3
v_gene: TRBV10-1
CDR3aa: CASSVFPTDTQYF

abundance: few
j_gene: TRBJ1-4
v_gene: TRBV4-2
CDR3aa: CASSQDPLGQFANEKLFF

abundance: NA
j_gene: TRBJ2-7
v_gene: TRBV7-9
CDR3aa: CASSSRGAGHEQYF

abundance: NA
j_gene: TRBJ2-4
v_gene: TRBV27
CDR3aa: CASSPVGGLAKNIQYF

abundance: NA
j_gene: TRBJ2-7
v_gene: TRBV7-8
CDR3aa: CASSLSSGNSEQYF

abundance: NA
j_gene: TRBJ2-1
v_gene: TRBV10-1
CDR3aa: CASSLGLAGGNEQFF

abundance: NA
j_gene: TRBJ2-5
v_gene: TRBV10-1
CDR3aa: CASSLDSLQETQYF

abundance: NA
j_gene: TRBJ1-1
v_gene: TRBV30
CDR3aa: CAWSAQGRGWPEAFF

abundance: NA
j_gene: TRBJ1-1
v_gene: TRBV14
CDR3aa: CASSPTVRGTTEAFF

abundance: few
j_gene: TRBJ2-4
v_gene: TRBV14
CDR3aa: CASSQAPPGLAGVGNIQYF

abundance: NA
j_gene: TRBJ1-4
v_gene: TRBV4-1
CDR3aa: CASTLSTTNEKLFF

abundance: NA
j_gene: TRBJ1-3
v_gene: TRBV27
CDR3aa: CASSYSGTGGSGNTIYF

abundance: NA
j_gene: TRBJ1-2
v_gene: TRBV19
CDR3aa: CASSIGRGQYSYGYTF

abundance: NA
j_gene: TRBJ2-3
v_gene: TRBV10-3
CDR3aa: CAISSPDTQYF

abundance: once
j_gene: TRBJ1-3
v_gene: TRBV6-6
CDR3aa: CASNWDISGNTIYF

abundance: NA
j_gene: TRBJ2-7
v_gene: TRBV7-9
CDR3aa: CASSLDISYEQYF

abundance: NA
j_gene: TRBJ2-7
v_gene: TRBV9
CDR3aa: CASSPSKGLAGYEQYF

abundance: NA
j_gene: TRBJ2-1
v_gene: TRBV28
CDR3aa: CASSNGQDSVDEQFF

abundance: NA
j_gene: TRBJ1-1
v_gene: TRBV28
CDR3aa: CASTLDRGRVRIRNTEAFF

abundance: NA
j_gene: TRBJ2-1
v_gene: TRBV6-1
CDR3aa: CASSEVTGVYEQFF

abundance: NA
j_gene: TRBJ2-1
v_gene: TRBV7-6
CDR3aa: CASSLLPKAGGYNEQFF

abundance: NA
j_gene: TRBJ2-3
v_gene: TRBV10-2
CDR3aa: CASRVAGGVGTDTQYF

abundance: NA
j_gene: TRBJ1-6
v_gene: TRBV10-3
CDR3aa: CAIRGQGGSYNSPLHF

abundance: NA
j_gene: TRBJ2-3
v_gene: TRBV25-1
CDR3aa: CASISDTQYF

abundance: NA
j_gene: TRBJ2-1
v_gene: TRBV6-1
CDR3aa: CASSPGTGSYNEQFF

abundance: NA
j_gene: TRBJ2-1
v_gene: TRBV5-1
CDR3aa: CASRREGRYNEQFF

abundance: NA
j_gene: TRBJ1-2
v_gene: TRBV6-5
CDR3aa: CASRTKTGGRGYTF

abundance: NA
j_gene: TRBJ2-3
v_gene: TRBV2
CDR3aa: CASSEGLALTRGTDTQYF

abundance: NA
j_gene: TRBJ2-2
v_gene: TRBV19
CDR3aa: CASSIASNTGELFF

abundance: NA
j_gene: TRBJ2-3
v_gene: TRBV15
CDR3aa: CATSRLSGSRTDTQYF

abundance: few
j_gene: TRBJ1-1
v_gene: TRBV4-1
CDR3aa: CASSQDPNRVVSTEAFF

abundance: NA
j_gene: TRBJ2-7
v_gene: TRBV5-5
CDR3aa: CASSSIGASYEQYF

abundance: once
j_gene: TRBJ2-1
v_gene: TRBV5-1
CDR3aa: CASSLYPRTSGVNEQFF

abundance: NA
j_gene: TRBJ2-7
v_gene: TRBV5-1
CDR3aa: CASSLGGNSYEQYF